Sequencing of this TCR beta chain was carried out in a study of CD8+ T cells in alopecia areata. Germline assignment: CDR1 SGHDN and CDR2 FVKESK. The CDR3 has 14 residues. V lost 0 bases to trimming and J lost 8 bases, with 11 bases between them. cDNA prepared by RNA extraction and subsequent reverse transcription served as the template for sequencing. TCRdb keeps only in-frame clones here, not all; method: immunoSEQ multiplex PCR. The sample comprises roughly 140,000 clones, around 55% of which are singletons, and 19% rests with the top ten. The material was CD8+ T cells sorted from blood, obtained at week 0. This chain joins TRBV14 and TRBJ2-1; the D call may be TRBD1 or TRBD2 (5 bases each). This receptor was taken from a human donor with alopecia areata. The CDR3 protein is CASSQESGRDEQFF. In nucleotides, the CDR3 is TGTGCCAGCAGCCAAGAATCGGGGCGGGATGAGCAGTTCTTC.